This T cell receptor beta chain was recorded in a study of cytomegalovirus exposure and HLA in healthy donors. Study-wide results and caveats: The authors listed around 150 TCR beta chains as cytomegalovirus-associated. Despite most TCR sequences being rare, some public TCRs occurred in many donors.

This table comes from immunoSEQ multiplex PCR, and its TCRdb copy is limited to in-frame clones, with some not included. The repertoire consists of roughly 120,000 clones, with more than 70% occurring once and the leading ten covering about 2%. The ends lost 4 bases at V and 3 bases at J; junction bases unmatched: 9. The CDR3 has 15 amino acids. CDR1 is SQVTM, CDR2 ANQGSEA, per germline. Points on this clone: What it recognizes is unknown.

The sequence came from a woman younger than 30 in good health and CMV-seronegative. The gene calls are TRBV29-1 and TRBJ2-5, with 9 bases matching TRBD2. What was sequenced was PBMCs. CDR3 sequence reads: CSVVGAGGPEETQYF. The CDR3 coding sequence is TGCAGCGTTGTGGGGGCGGGAGGGCCGGAAGAGACCCAGTACTTC.